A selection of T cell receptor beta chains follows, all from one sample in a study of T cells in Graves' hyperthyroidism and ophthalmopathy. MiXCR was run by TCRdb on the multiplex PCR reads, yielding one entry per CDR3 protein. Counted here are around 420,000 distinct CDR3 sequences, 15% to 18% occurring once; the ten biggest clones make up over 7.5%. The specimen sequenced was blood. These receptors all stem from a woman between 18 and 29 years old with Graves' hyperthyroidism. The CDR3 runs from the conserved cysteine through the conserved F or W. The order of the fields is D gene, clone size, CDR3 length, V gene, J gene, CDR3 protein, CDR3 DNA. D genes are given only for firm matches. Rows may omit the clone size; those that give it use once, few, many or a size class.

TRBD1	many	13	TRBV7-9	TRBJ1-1	CASSQTGQPRAFF	TGTGCCAGCAGCCAGACGGGACAGCCACGGGCTTTCTTT
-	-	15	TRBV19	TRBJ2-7	CASSLSGFSSYEQYF	TGTGCCAGTAGTCTATCCGGATTTAGCTCCTACGAGCAGTACTTC
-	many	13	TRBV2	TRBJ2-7	CASRGVRAYEQYF	TGTGCCAGCAGGGGGGTAAGGGCCTACGAGCAGTACTTC
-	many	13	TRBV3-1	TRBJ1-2	CASSQALGYGYTF	TGTGCCAGCAGCCAAGCCCTAGGTTATGGCTACACCTTC
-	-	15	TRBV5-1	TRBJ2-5	CASSWIQGSRKTQYF	TGCGCCAGCAGCTGGATCCAGGGCTCTCGGAAGACCCAGTACTTC
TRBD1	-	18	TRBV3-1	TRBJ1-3	CASSYSTGTGSSGNTIYF	TGTGCCAGCAGCTACAGCACCGGGACAGGGAGCTCTGGAAACACCATATATTTT
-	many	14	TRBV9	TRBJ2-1	CASSVSLGGNEQFF	TGTGCCAGCAGCGTAAGTTTAGGGGGCAATGAGCAGTTCTTC
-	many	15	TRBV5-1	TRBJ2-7	CASSLELNYAYEQYF	TGCGCCAGCAGCTTGGAACTTAACTATGCCTACGAGCAGTACTTC
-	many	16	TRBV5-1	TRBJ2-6	CASSPQALSGANVLTF	TGCGCCAGCAGCCCCCAGGCACTATCTGGGGCCAACGTCCTGACTTTC
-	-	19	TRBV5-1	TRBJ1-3	CASSLAGRGGISSGNTIYF	TGCGCCAGCAGCTTGGCCGGTAGGGGCGGAATAAGCTCTGGAAACACCATATATTTT
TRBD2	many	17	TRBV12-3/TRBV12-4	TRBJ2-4	CASSLPSGRFTKNIQYF	TGTGCCAGCAGTTTGCCTAGCGGGAGGTTTACCAAAAACATTCAGTACTTC
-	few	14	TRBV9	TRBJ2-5	CASSVVANQETQYF	TGTGCCAGCAGCGTAGTGGCCAACCAAGAGACCCAGTACTTC
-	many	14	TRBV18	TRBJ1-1	CASSPPRPRTEAFF	TGTGCCAGCTCACCACCGAGACCGAGGACTGAAGCTTTCTTT
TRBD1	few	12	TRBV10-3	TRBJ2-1	CAISGDSYEQFF	TGTGCCATCAGTGGGGACAGCTACGAGCAGTTCTTC
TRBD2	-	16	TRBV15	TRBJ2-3	CATSVRTSPLTDTQYF	TGTGCCACCAGCGTCCGGACTAGCCCACTAACAGATACGCAGTATTTT
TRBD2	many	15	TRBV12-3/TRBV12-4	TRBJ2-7	CASSFYPFSGNEQYF	TGTGCCAGCAGTTTTTATCCTTTTAGCGGGAACGAGCAGTACTTC
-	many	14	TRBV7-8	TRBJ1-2	CASSPSDSGWGYTF	TGTGCCAGCAGCCCGTCGGACTCGGGTTGGGGCTACACCTTC
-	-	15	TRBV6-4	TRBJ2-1	CASSDPQHIYNEQFF	TGTGCCAGCAGTGATCCCCAGCACATCTACAATGAGCAGTTCTTC
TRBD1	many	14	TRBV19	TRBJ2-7	CASTPRGGRDEQYF	TGTGCCAGTACTCCTCGAGGGGGCAGGGACGAGCAGTACTTC
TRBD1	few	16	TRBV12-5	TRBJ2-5	CASGLVLGQLQETQYF	TGTGCTAGTGGTTTGGTACTGGGACAGCTACAAGAGACCCAGTACTTC
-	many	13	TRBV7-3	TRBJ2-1	CASSPGGRGEQFF	TGTGCCAGCAGCCCCGGCGGAAGGGGGGAGCAGTTCTTC
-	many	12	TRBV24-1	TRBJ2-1	CATSDSHNEQFF	TGTGCCACCAGTGACTCCCACAATGAGCAGTTCTTC
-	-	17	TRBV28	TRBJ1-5	CASFGAWGRGRREPQHF	TGTGCCAGCTTTGGGGCGTGGGGCAGGGGAAGGAGGGAGCCCCAGCATTTT
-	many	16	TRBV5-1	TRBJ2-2	CASKSNARSKTGELFF	TGCGCCAGCAAGAGTAATGCTAGATCGAAGACCGGGGAGCTGTTTTTT
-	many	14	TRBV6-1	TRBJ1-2	CASSFLGEDYGYTF	TGTGCCAGCAGTTTCCTGGGGGAGGACTATGGCTACACCTTC
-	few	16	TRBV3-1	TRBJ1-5	CASSAWDNPSNQPQHF	TGTGCCAGCAGCGCCTGGGACAACCCTAGCAATCAGCCCCAGCATTTT